These 29 T cell receptor beta chains originate from one sample sequenced in a study of blood T cell repertoires in COVID-19. TCRdb's copy holds only in-frame clones and misses some; the assay was immunoSEQ multiplex PCR. The sample includes around 34,000 clones, approximately 78% of them seen just once. The sample comprised peripheral blood. All receptors come from a man older than 75 with active or convalescent COVID-19.

The chain links TRBV4-1 to TRBJ2-7; D remains ambiguous. There are 16 residues in the CDR3. Between the trimmed V and J ends, which lost 1 base and 2 bases, there was a span of 15 bases. The germline CDR1 and CDR2 sequences are MGHRA and YSYEKL. CDR3 protein: CASSQGPPGSPYEQYF. The CDR3 DNA reads as TGCGCCAGCAGCCAAGGCCCACCCGGGTCTCCCTACGAGCAGTACTTC.

The chain uses TRBV5-1 and TRBJ1-5; D not certain. Germline lookup yields CDR1 SGHRS and CDR2 YFSETQ. Trimming shortened V by 3 bases and J by 4 bases, and 11 bases separated the two germline ends. The CDR3 is 14 residues long. CDR3 DNA sequence: TGCGCCAGCAGCTCGGACGGGAATAATCAGCCCCAGCATTTT. This encodes CASSSDGNNQPQHF.

This clone counts as medium-sized (0.01 to 0.1%). This chain joins TRBV7-9 and TRBJ2-7, with a weak D call TRBD2 (5 bases). Trimming removed 5 bases at V and 3 bases at J, with 8 bases between. The V gene's germline CDR1 is SEHNR and CDR2 FQNEAQ (reference sequence). The CDR3 covers 12 residues. Here the CDR3 reads CASSPGGYEQYF. CDR3 coding DNA: TGTGCCAGCAGCCCCGGAGGCTACGAGCAGTACTTC.

CDR3 amino acids: CASSDPGQGKSTADTQYF. The CDR3 DNA follows: TGTGCCAGCAGTGATCCCGGACAGGGAAAATCAACGGCAGATACGCAGTATTTT. V and J are TRBV28 and TRBJ2-3; TRBD1 matches 8 bases. J gave up 4 bases and V 5 bases, and 17 bases lay outside the gene matches. The CDR3 spans 18 residues. CDR1 MDHEN and CDR2 SYDVKM come from the germline V gene.

The chain is built from TRBV6-5 and TRBJ1-2; unclear D gene. Trimming took 8 bases from V and 2 from J, leaving 9 bases between them. Germline V CDR1 and CDR2: MNHEY, SVGAGI. This CDR3 is built from 12 residues. The CDR3 bases are TGTGCCAGCTCTAGCAGGAACTATGGCTACACCTTC. This translates into CASSSRNYGYTF.

Points on this clone: It is unclear where the CDR3 begins or ends on the DNA, so no DNA is shown, and the CDR3 is as TCRdb lists it. The V gene is TRBV3-1 (or the pseudogene TRBV3-2), the J gene TRBJ2-2; the D segment call TRBD2 is taken from the table without a DNA check. The CDR3 is 17 amino acids long, termini counted. Germline CDR1 reads LGHDT; CDR2 reads YNNKEL (reference sequence). Here the CDR3 reads CASSQVGARRTPGSCFF.

The gene calls are TRBV3-1 (or the pseudogene TRBV3-2) and TRBJ1-3; D unclear. The CDR3 sequence is 13 residues long. V was trimmed by 7 bases and J by 10 bases, leaving 17 bases between them. Germline CDR1 and CDR2: LGHDT and YNNKEL (reference sequence). The CDR3 spells CASTRQSEGTIYF. The DNA for the CDR3 is TGTGCCAGCACCCGACAATCCGAGGGTACCATATATTTT.

The V gene is TRBV3-1 (or the pseudogene TRBV3-2), the J gene TRBJ1-4; 9 nucleotides line up with TRBD1. The germline gives CDR1 LGHDT, CDR2 YNNKEL (reference sequence). The junction had 1 base not matched to a gene; V was cut back by 1 base and J by 4 bases. The CDR3 loop spans 15 amino acids. CDR3 nucleotides: TGTGCCAGCAGCCAAGGGGACAGGGATAATGAAAAACTGTTTTTT. The encoded protein is CASSQGDRDNEKLFF.

The V and J genes are TRBV6-5 and TRBJ2-4, with a tentative D call TRBD2 (5 bases). The V gene lost 3 bases and the J gene lost 7 bases, with 13 bases spanning the gap. The CDR3 contains 14 residues. CDR1 and CDR2 from the germline V gene are MNHEY and SVGAGI. The CDR3 bases are TGTGCCAGCAGTTATAACCCTAGCCGGAACATTCAGTACTTC. It yields the protein CASSYNPSRNIQYF.

This chain joins TRBV5-1 and TRBJ2-5; D unclear. The V and J ends lost 0 bases and 5 bases respectively, with 11 bases between them. The germline V gene encodes CDR1 SGHRS and CDR2 YFSETQ. This CDR3 contains 14 residues. In nucleotides, the CDR3 is TGCGCCAGCAGCTTGGGTGGGCCATTTGAGACCCAGTACTTC. Translating it yields CASSLGGPFETQYF.

J is TRBJ2-3 and V is TRBV25-1; the match to TRBD1 covers 8 bases. Germline V gene data show CDR1 as MGHDK and CDR2 as SYGVNS. The CDR3 totals 15 residues. Unmatched junction bases numbered 2, after V lost 1 base and J lost 2 bases. CDR3 residues: CASSEWTGTTDTQYF. Here the CDR3 DNA reads TGTGCCAGCAGTGAATGGACAGGGACCACAGATACGCAGTATTTT. The full variable domain, its missing parts supplied by reference TRBV25-1 and TRBJ2-3, is EADIYQTPRYLVIGTGKKITLECSQTMGHDKMYWYQQDPGMELHLIHYSYGVNSTEKGDLSSESTVSRIRTEHFPLTLESARPSHTSQYLCASSEWTGTTDTQYFGPGTRLTVL.

The CDR3 loop is CASSIRTSGTDTQYF. CDR3 sequence (DNA): TGTGCCAGTAGTATCAGGACTAGCGGCACAGATACGCAGTATTTT. The J gene is TRBJ2-3, the V gene TRBV19; 9 bases map to TRBD2. J gave up 1 base and V 3 bases, and 2 bases lay outside the gene matches. The germline CDR1 and CDR2 sequences are LNHDA and SQIVND (reference sequence). The CDR3 is made up of 15 amino acids.

This chain joins TRBV28 and TRBJ2-1; 8 bases match TRBD2. The V and J ends lost 3 bases and 5 bases, in that order; junction bases with no gene match: 12. Germline V lookup: CDR1 MDHEN, CDR2 SYDVKM. The CDR3 runs to 17 residues. CDR3 coding DNA: TGTGCCAGCAGTTTGAGGTCTTCCGGGAGGGGAAACAATGAGCAGTTCTTC. It yields the protein CASSLRSSGRGNNEQFF.

The V and J genes are TRBV9 and TRBJ2-1; no firm D call. CDR1 SGDLS and CDR2 YYNGEE come from the germline V gene. This CDR3 contains 15 residues. V lost 0 bases, J lost 0 bases, and 7 bases lay in between. CDR3 nucleotide sequence: TGTGCCAGCAGCGTAGACTCCCGCTCCTACAATGAGCAGTTCTTC. This sequence encodes CASSVDSRSYNEQFF. Filled out from reference TRBV9 and TRBJ2-1, the complete variable domain reads DSGVTQTPKHLITATGQRVTLRCSPRSGDLSVYWYQQSLDQGLQFLIQYYNGEERAKGNILERFSAQQFPDLHSELNLSSLELGDSALYFCASSVDSRSYNEQFFGPGTRLTVL.

The chain joins TRBV2 to TRBJ2-5, with D possibly TRBD1 on 6 matching bases. Germline V CDR1 and CDR2: SNHLY, FYNNEI. Trimming stripped 5 bases from V and 3 bases from J, with 10 bases between. CDR3 size: 13 residues. In nucleotides, the CDR3 is TGTGCCAGCAGTCGGGACACAAAAGAGACCCAGTACTTC. Its protein is CASSRDTKETQYF.

The chain employs TRBV15 and TRBJ2-7; 7 bases are a match to TRBD1. This CDR3 region has 13 residues. Germline assignment: CDR1 LNHNV and CDR2 YYDKDF (reference sequence). Trimming took 0 bases from V and 6 from J; bases not matched to a gene: 2. CDR3 bases: TGTGCCACCAGCAGAGATCGGGACAGCGAGCAGTACTTC. Protein sequence: CATSRDRDSEQYF.

The chain links TRBV4-3 to TRBJ2-7; the match to TRBD1 covers 7 bases. V lost 0 bases, J lost 3 bases, and 5 bases stayed unmatched. The length of the CDR3 is 15 residues. Germline CDR1 is LGHNA and CDR2 is YSLEER. The CDR3 DNA is TGCGCCAGCAGCCAAGATTTAACAGGGGTCTACGAGCAGTACTTC. It yields the protein CASSQDLTGVYEQYF.

The chain combines TRBV11-3 with TRBJ2-2; D unclear. Germline assignment: CDR1 SGHNT and CDR2 YENEEA. This CDR3 contains 13 residues. V was clipped by 0 bases and J by 6 bases, with 5 bases between them. CDR3 bases: TGTGCCAGCAGCTTAGATCGCGCCGGGGAGCTGTTTTTT. Translating gives CASSLDRAGELFF.

The chain uses TRBV4-3 and TRBJ1-1, with unresolved D. The V and J ends lost 0 bases and 3 bases respectively, with 11 bases between them. Germline V gene lookup returns CDR1 LGHNA and CDR2 YSLEER. This CDR3 is 15 amino acids long. The CDR3 DNA is TGCGCCAGCAGCCAAGATAGAGGGTTCGACACTGAAGCTTTCTTT. It yields the protein CASSQDRGFDTEAFF.

In DNA, the CDR3 is TGTGCCAGCAGTTCCCTAGCGGGAGTGATAGATACGCAGTATTTT. It codes for CASSSLAGVIDTQYF. The rearrangement uses TRBV6-6 and TRBJ2-3, with 10 bases aligning to TRBD2. The CDR3 sequence is 15 residues long. CDR1 MNHNY and CDR2 SVGAGI come from the germline V gene (reference sequence). Trimming took 4 bases from V and 5 from J; bases not matched to a gene: 6.

V gene TRBV19 combines with J gene TRBJ2-5; D gene uncertain. This CDR3 region has 14 residues. Germline V gene lookup returns CDR1 LNHDA and CDR2 SQIVND (reference sequence). V lost 0 bases to trimming and J lost 2 bases, with 7 bases between them. CDR3 nucleotide sequence: TGTGCCAGTAGTATAGATTGGCAGCAAGAGACCCAGTACTTC. Translated: CASSIDWQQETQYF.

The chain is built from TRBV28 and TRBJ2-5, with a weak D call TRBD1 (6 bases). The germline gives CDR1 MDHEN, CDR2 SYDVKM. Trimming shortened V by 5 bases and J by 0 bases, and 16 bases separated the two germline ends. CDR3 length equals 16 residues. CDR3 sequence: CASSPAPDRYQETQYF. CDR3 in DNA: TGTGCCAGCAGTCCTGCCCCGGACAGATACCAAGAGACCCAGTACTTC.

This clone appeared a single time. The V gene is TRBV19, the J gene TRBJ2-1, with 7 bases aligning to TRBD2. The V and J ends lost 8 bases and 4 bases, in that order; junction bases with no gene match: 11. CDR1 is LNHDA and CDR2 is SQIVND in the germline V gene (reference sequence). There are 15 residues in the CDR3. CDR3 nucleotide sequence: TGTGCCAGTGGGTTTAGCGGGCGGATTTACAATGAGCAGTTCTTC. Its translation: CASGFSGRIYNEQFF.

The CDR3 nucleotides are TGTGCCAGCTCACCCCTCCGGGGTTCGAGCACAGATACGCAGTATTTT. It yields the protein CASSPLRGSSTDTQYF. The chain joins TRBV18 to TRBJ2-3, with D possibly matching TRBD2 (5 bases). CDR1 is KGHSH and CDR2 is LQKENI in the germline V gene. Trimming took 3 bases from V and 0 from J, leaving 13 bases between them. The CDR3 spans 16 residues. Together with reference TRBV18 and TRBJ2-3, the CDR3 gives the full variable domain: NAGVMQNPRHLVRRRGQEARLRCSPMKGHSHVYWYRQLPEEGLKFMVYLQKENIIDESGMPKERFSAEFPKEGPSILRIQQVVRGDSAAYFCASSPLRGSSTDTQYFGPGTRLTVL.

The chain employs TRBV7-6 and TRBJ2-1; TRBD2 matches at 11 bases. From germline, CDR1 is SGHVS and CDR2 FNYEAQ. With V trimmed by 6 bases and J by 7 bases, 11 bases remained unmatched. The CDR3 is 16 residues long. The CDR3 nucleotides are TGTGCCAGCAGGGGTGTTGTAGCGGGAGGGAAAAATGAGCAGTTCTTC. Translated, it gives CASRGVVAGGKNEQFF.

DNA of the CDR3: TGTGCCAGCAGCTTAGGGACAGGGATTCTCACAGATACGCAGTATTTT. This gives the protein CASSLGTGILTDTQYF. The chain recombines TRBV7-2 with TRBJ2-3; 8 bases align to TRBD1. Germline V gene data show CDR1 as SGHTA and CDR2 as FQGNSA. The CDR3 has 16 amino acids. Germline trimming cut 1 base from V and 2 bases from J; bases unmatched to any gene: 5.

This chain joins TRBV3-1 (or the pseudogene TRBV3-2) and TRBJ2-6; D unclear. Germline lookup yields CDR1 LGHDT and CDR2 YNNKEL (reference sequence). Between the trimmed V and J ends, which lost 6 bases and 1 base, there was a span of 4 bases. The CDR3 loop spans 13 amino acids. The CDR3 DNA sequence: TGTGCCAGCAGTACTTCTGGGGCCAACGTCCTGACTTTC. This sequence encodes CASSTSGANVLTF.

The chain couples TRBV7-2 to TRBJ2-1; 7 nucleotides align to TRBD2. V gave up 4 bases and J gave up 0 bases; unmatched junction bases: 6. The germline V gene encodes CDR1 SGHTA and CDR2 FQGNSA. This CDR3 is 16 amino acids long. The CDR3 DNA is TGTGCCAGCAGCTCGAGCGGGGCCGGCTCCTACAATGAGCAGTTCTTC. Translation: CASSSSGAGSYNEQFF.

DNA for the CDR3: TGCGCCAGCAGCGATCAGGCGTCTGGGGCCAACGTCCTGACTTTC. Residues: CASSDQASGANVLTF. This rearrangement joins TRBV5-1 to TRBJ2-6; no definite D call. Germline CDR1 is SGHRS and CDR2 is YFSETQ. V shed 4 bases and J shed 1 base, with 9 bases lying between them. The CDR3 loop spans 15 amino acids. The whole variable domain, remainder taken from reference TRBV5-1 and TRBJ2-6, is KAGVTQTPRYLIKTRGQQVTLSCSPISGHRSVSWYQQTPGQGLQFLFEYFSETQRNKGNFPGRFSGRQFSNSRSEMNVSTLELGDSALYLCASSDQASGANVLTFGAGSRLTVL.